Listed here are 13 T cell receptor beta chains from one sample, sequenced in a study of OX40 agonist ivuxolimab in advanced cancers. Receptor libraries were prepared by the immunoSEQ multiplex PCR assay. The table comes from immuneACCESS by way of TCRdb, which keeps in-frame sequences with V and J called. Part of the clones is missing from these tables; in studies checked, under half for an unresolved V gene and the rest for unknown reasons. This sample gives some 62,000 clones in total; around four fifths of them show up just once. The ten largest clones add up to about 3.5% of the sample. The sequenced sample was CD4+ or CD8+ T cells sorted from blood, obtained in a trial of the OX40 agonist ivuxolimab. The receptors were gathered from an adult with an advanced solid tumor such as melanoma, head and neck, liver or kidney cancer.

J is TRBJ1-1 and V is TRBV14, with D perhaps TRBD1 (5 bases). CDR3 size: 14 residues. V dropped 6 bases and J dropped 2 bases, with 13 bases sitting between them. CDR1 and CDR2 from the germline V gene are SGHDN and FVKESK. In DNA, the CDR3 is TGTGCCAGCAGGGTCCCGAGGGGCAACACTGAAGCTTTCTTT. As protein: CASRVPRGNTEAFF.

The V gene is TRBV6-6, the J gene TRBJ2-3; D gene unclear. Germline lookup yields CDR1 MNHNY and CDR2 SVGAGI (reference sequence). This CDR3 is 13 amino acids long. The V end lost 1 base, the J end lost 0 bases, and 2 bases lay between the germline ends. This CDR3 reads CASSYFSTDTQYF. The CDR3 bases are TGTGCCAGCAGTTACTTTAGCACAGATACGCAGTATTTT.

The genes are TRBV21-1 and TRBJ2-3; the table's TRBD2 call for D was not verified on the DNA. TRBV21-1 is assigned pseudogene status. The CDR3 spans 16 residues. CDR3 nucleotide sequence: TGTGCCCGCACTAGCGGGAGGGGTAAATGTGTGGATACGCAGTATTTT. This gives the protein CARTSGRGKCVDTQYF.

The genes are TRBV11-3 and TRBJ2-5; the D is unclear. The CDR3 length is 13 residues. V dropped 0 bases and J dropped 4 bases, with 6 bases sitting between them. Looked up from germline, CDR1 is SGHNT and CDR2 is YENEEA. For the CDR3, the DNA is TGTGCCAGCAGCTTAGAGTTATTAGAGACCCAGTACTTC. Translated: CASSLELLETQYF.

The chain uses TRBV6-5 and TRBJ2-1, with 8 nucleotides matching TRBD2. V lost 6 bases and J lost 7; bases outside the gene matches: 11. This CDR3 comprises 15 residues. Germline CDR1 is MNHEY and CDR2 is SVGAGI. The CDR3 spells CASRRGTSAPNEQFF. The CDR3 bases are TGTGCCAGCAGAAGGGGGACTAGTGCACCGAATGAGCAGTTCTTC.

This clone came up once. The chain combines TRBV7-3 with TRBJ2-1; a possible D gene is TRBD2 (5 bases). This CDR3 spans 15 amino acids. V lost 5 bases, J lost 2 bases, and 13 bases lay in between. Looked up from germline, CDR1 is SGHTA and CDR2 is FQGTGA. The CDR3 DNA follows: TGTGCCAGCAGCCCCGCTCCCGGGACCTACAATGAGCAGTTCTTC. Amino acid sequence: CASSPAPGTYNEQFF.

The rearrangement joins TRBV7-9 to TRBJ2-1; 9 nucleotides agree with TRBD2. The germline V gene encodes CDR1 SEHNR and CDR2 FQNEAQ (reference sequence). This CDR3 region has 15 residues. J was trimmed by 6 bases and V by 2 bases; bases with no gene match: 5. The CDR3 DNA sequence: TGTGCCAGCAGCTTAACTACTAGCGGGCCCAATGAGCAGTTCTTC. Translating gives CASSLTTSGPNEQFF. The complete variable domain, with remaining parts taken from reference TRBV7-9 and TRBJ2-1, reads DTGVSQNPRHKITKRGQNVTFRCDPISEHNRLYWYRQTLGQGPEFLTYFQNEAQLEKSRLLSDRFSAERPKGSFSTLEIQRTEQGDSAMYLCASSLTTSGPNEQFFGPGTRLTVL.

The chain's CDR3 is CASFDGGSGANVLTF. The CDR3 bases are TGTGCCAGCTTCGATGGTGGCTCTGGGGCCAACGTCCTGACTTTC. The chain couples TRBV6-5 to TRBJ2-6; D uncertain. V gave up 8 bases and J gave up 0 bases, with 11 bases separating them. This CDR3 has 15 amino acids. Germline values: CDR1 MNHEY, CDR2 SVGAGI.

The chain is built from TRBV7-9 and TRBJ2-3, with D unresolved. Per the germline V gene, CDR1 is SEHNR and CDR2 is FQNEAQ (reference sequence). V was cut by 1 base and J by 4 bases, with 9 bases left in between. The CDR3 has 14 residues. CDR3 DNA sequence: TGTGCCAGCAGCTTAGGGGTTAGCTCAGATACGCAGTATTTT. Protein sequence: CASSLGVSSDTQYF.

This chain joins TRBV18 and TRBJ2-7, with 12 bases identical to TRBD2. V shed 0 bases and J 5 bases; nucleotides not matched to a gene: 2. Germline loops: CDR1 KGHSH, CDR2 LQKENI. The CDR3 sequence is 15 residues long. CDR3 in amino acids: CASSPPWTSGNEQYF. As DNA, the CDR3 is TGTGCCAGCTCACCACCCTGGACTAGCGGGAACGAGCAGTACTTC.

The chain employs TRBV30 and TRBJ2-7, with unresolved D. The CDR3 consists of 13 residues. V dropped 1 base and J dropped 3 bases, with 10 bases sitting between them. Germline CDR1 is GTSNPN and CDR2 is SVGIG (reference sequence). The CDR3 DNA sequence: TGTGCCTGGAGTGATGAGCGTAGCTACGAGCAGTACTTC. It translates to CAWSDERSYEQYF.

This clone was counted between two and nine times. The chain is built from TRBV30 and TRBJ1-4; tentative D call: TRBD1 (6 bases). The length of the CDR3 is 13 residues. CDR1 and CDR2 from the germline V gene are GTSNPN and SVGIG (reference sequence). V was trimmed by 8 bases and J by 7 bases, leaving 17 bases between them. As DNA, the CDR3 is TGTGCCGGAAAACAGGGATCGGTTGAAAAACTGTTTTTT. It is translated as CAGKQGSVEKLFF.

The rearrangement links TRBV7-9 to TRBJ1-3; D unresolved. CDR3 size: 16 residues. Germline V gene sequence: CDR1 SEHNR, CDR2 FQNEAQ (reference sequence). Trimming removed 4 bases at V and 0 bases at J, with 13 bases between. The CDR3: CASSSTTDFSGNTIYF. CDR3 nucleotides: TGTGCCAGCAGCTCAACTACAGATTTCTCTGGAAACACCATATATTTT.